The 18 T cell receptor beta chains listed next were all sequenced from one sample in a study of T cell repertoires in cytomegalovirus infection. Using its own MiXCR run on the reads, TCRdb lists one record per CDR3 protein. Among about 68,000 distinct CDR3 sequences listed, under 25% were seen once. For these receptors, no antigen is known. Material for sequencing was PBMCs, sequenced either directly or after in vitro stimulation (not recorded which). The receptor source for this set is a human donor in good health (CMV status not recorded). Some clones in this sample may be carry-over from other donors' samples.

Ten or more counts support this clonotype. This rearrangement joins TRBV7-2 to TRBJ1-5; no firm D call. Germline CDR1 is SGHTA and CDR2 is FQGNSA. Deletions cut 3 bases from V and 0 bases from J, with 6 bases between. The CDR3 runs to 14 residues. CDR3 nucleotide sequence: TGTGCCAGCAGCTTGGATTATAGCAATCAGCCCCAGCATTTT. Protein sequence: CASSLDYSNQPQHF.

Only a few counts were recorded for this clonotype. The rearrangement joins TRBV7-2 to TRBJ1-6, with D perhaps matching TRBD1 (5 bases). V dropped 9 bases and J dropped 9 bases, with 18 bases sitting between them. Germline CDR1 and CDR2: SGHTA and FQGNSA. The CDR3 runs to 14 residues. The chain's CDR3 is CASGREQQSSPLHF. The CDR3 bases are TGTGCCAGTGGCAGGGAACAGCAAAGTTCACCCCTCCACTTT. Drawing the rest from reference TRBV7-2 and TRBJ1-6, the complete variable domain is GAGVSQSPSNKVTEKGKDVELRCDPISGHTALYWYRQSLGQGLEFLIYFQGNSAPDKSGLPSDRFSAERTGGSVSTLTIQRTQQEDSAVYLCASGREQQSSPLHFGNGTRLTVT.

In its sample, this clonotype was seen a few times. CDR3 loop: CAISPGAGGTEAFF. Here the CDR3 DNA reads TGTGCCATCAGCCCTGGGGCAGGGGGCACTGAAGCTTTCTTT. The chain carries TRBV10-3 and TRBJ1-1; 7 bases match TRBD1. CDR3 length: 14 amino acids. CDR1 ENHRY and CDR2 SYGVKD come from the germline V gene. With V trimmed by 6 bases and J by 4 bases, 8 bases remained unmatched.

The rearrangement joins TRBV7-8 to TRBJ2-1, with 11 positions matching TRBD2. J lost 2 bases, V lost 5 bases, and 8 bases had no gene match. This CDR3 is 17 amino acids long. Germline V CDR1 and CDR2: SGHVS, FQNEAQ. CDR3 region: CASSRPTSGDTYNEQFF. DNA of the CDR3: TGTGCCAGCAGCCGACCGACTAGCGGGGACACCTACAATGAGCAGTTCTTC.

There are a few counts of this clonotype. In DNA, the CDR3 is TGTGCCAGCAGTGAAGCGCAACAGGGGGCGGCCTCGGACGAGCAGTACGTC. As protein: CASSEAQQGAASDEQYV. The chain has TRBV6-1 and TRBJ2-7, with 9 bases lining up with TRBD1. Germline values: CDR1 MNHNS, CDR2 SASEGT. The CDR3 loop spans 17 amino acids. J gave up 5 bases and V 0 bases, and 11 bases lay outside the gene matches.

The chain recombines TRBV6-2 or TRBV6-3 with TRBJ2-1, with D perhaps matching TRBD1 (5 bases). The CDR3 extends over 12 amino acids. Trimming pared 2 bases from V and 12 bases from J, leaving 11 bases between. Looked up from germline, CDR1 is MNHEY and CDR2 is SVGEGT. CDR3 loop: CASSYRGKRQFF. The DNA of the CDR3 is TGTGCCAGCAGTTACAGGGGTAAAAGGCAGTTCTTC.

V and J are TRBV7-4 and TRBJ1-2; tentative D call: TRBD1 (6 bases). Per germline, CDR1 SGHVT and CDR2 SQSDAQ. V was clipped by 1 base and J by 4 bases, with 13 bases between them. The CDR3 consists of 15 residues. The CDR3 DNA reads TGTGCCAGCAGCTTAGGAGGGGGGATCTCCTATGGCTACACCTTC. Its protein product is CASSLGGGISYGYTF.

This sequence joins TRBV5-5 and TRBJ2-1, with a tentative D call TRBD2 (6 bases). This CDR3 has 16 amino acids. CDR1 is SGHKS and CDR2 is YYEKEE in the germline V gene (reference sequence). V lost 1 base and J lost 6, with 17 bases in between. The CDR3 region is CASSLSGTSLGNEQFF. Here the CDR3 DNA reads TGTGCCAGCAGCTTGTCCGGGACTTCCCTGGGCAATGAGCAGTTCTTC. The variable domain in full, completed from reference TRBV5-5 and TRBJ2-1, reads DAGVTQSPTHLIKTRGQQVTLRCSPISGHKSVSWYQQVLGQGPQFIFQYYEKEERGRGNFPDRFSARQFPNYSSELNVNALLLGDSALYLCASSLSGTSLGNEQFFGPGTRLTVL.

This clonotype came up a few times. The rearrangement links TRBV7-9 to TRBJ2-5, with 15 bases lining up with TRBD2. V lost 4 bases to trimming and J lost 5 bases; unmatched junction nucleotides: 8. This CDR3 has 17 amino acids. Looked up from germline, CDR1 is SEHNR and CDR2 is FQNEAQ (reference sequence). CDR3 sequence reads: CASSSGLAGGPGETQYF. In DNA form, the CDR3 reads TGTGCCAGCAGCTCCGGACTAGCGGGAGGGCCTGGGGAGACCCAGTACTTC.

Points on this clonotype: This may come from a read error, since a much larger clone is one base off. This chain connects TRBV28 to TRBJ1-4, with unresolved D. Germline loops: CDR1 MDHEN, CDR2 SYDVKM. The V and J ends lost 2 bases and 8 bases respectively, with 12 bases between them. The CDR3 totals 14 residues. In nucleotides, the CDR3 is TGTGCCAGCAGTTTAAGAGGCATAAGAGAAAAACTGTTTTTT. The encoded protein is CASSLRGIREKLFF.

This clonotype has at least ten counts. V is TRBV7-2 and J is TRBJ2-1; unclear D gene. Germline CDR1 SGHTA, CDR2 FQGNSA. Trimming took off 5 bases at V and 1 base at J, with 12 bases between the two ends. The CDR3 runs 15 residues. The chain's CDR3 is CASSQSGLSYNEQFF. DNA of the CDR3: TGTGCCAGCAGCCAGTCGGGTCTTTCCTACAATGAGCAGTTCTTC. Looking up the rest from reference TRBV7-2 and TRBJ2-1 gives the full variable domain: GAGVSQSPSNKVTEKGKDVELRCDPISGHTALYWYRQSLGQGLEFLIYFQGNSAPDKSGLPSDRFSAERTGGSVSTLTIQRTQQEDSAVYLCASSQSGLSYNEQFFGPGTRLTVL.

The chain recombines TRBV4-1 with TRBJ1-2; D remains ambiguous. The germline V gene encodes CDR1 MGHRA and CDR2 YSYEKL. The CDR3 has 15 residues. Trimming shortened V by 4 bases and J by 0 bases, and 12 bases separated the two germline ends. Here the CDR3 reads CASSPADGANYGYTF. Written as DNA, the CDR3 is TGCGCCAGCAGCCCTGCCGACGGAGCTAACTATGGCTACACCTTC.

J is TRBJ1-2 and V is TRBV4-3; D may be TRBD1 (6 bases). The CDR3 runs to 15 residues. Looked up from germline, CDR1 is LGHNA and CDR2 is YSLEER. Trimming took 0 bases from V and 2 from J, leaving 10 bases between them. The CDR3 is CASSQDVGANYGYTF. The CDR3 coding sequence is TGCGCCAGCAGCCAAGATGTGGGGGCGAACTATGGCTACACCTTC.

The chain couples TRBV14 to TRBJ2-3, with D unclear. There are 13 residues in the CDR3. Between the trimmed V and J ends, which lost 4 bases and 2 bases, there was a span of 7 bases. Germline loops: CDR1 SGHDN, CDR2 FVKESK. In DNA form, the CDR3 reads TGTGCCAGCAGCCCCCAATCCACAGATACGCAGTATTTT. Translation: CASSPQSTDTQYF.

This clonotype was recorded a few times. The chain is built from TRBV14 and TRBJ2-3, with a possible D match to TRBD2 (5 bases). Trimming cost V 8 bases and J 3 bases, with 12 bases left between them. The germline CDR1 and CDR2 sequences are SGHDN and FVKESK. This CDR3 has 13 residues. This CDR3 reads CASGSRITDTQYF. CDR3 nucleotides: TGTGCCAGCGGGAGCAGAATAACAGATACGCAGTATTTT.

This clonotype was recorded at least ten times. The chain recombines TRBV7-2 with TRBJ2-7; 16 bases are a match to TRBD2. The CDR3 spans 20 residues. The junction had 15 bases not matched to a gene; V was cut back by 5 bases and J by 2 bases. CDR1 is SGHTA, CDR2 FQGNSA, per germline. The CDR3: CASSLLLGLAGGQGAYEQYF. In DNA form, the CDR3 reads TGTGCCAGCAGCCTGCTACTGGGACTAGCGGGAGGGCAGGGGGCCTACGAGCAGTACTTC.

The genes are TRBV4-3 and TRBJ2-2; D not resolved. Trimming removed 5 bases at V and 0 bases at J, with 13 bases between. This CDR3 spans 16 amino acids. Per the germline V gene, CDR1 is LGHNA and CDR2 is YSLEER. The CDR3 bases are TGCGCCAGCAGCTACAGAGATCAGGCGAACACCGGGGAGCTGTTTTTT. Translating gives CASSYRDQANTGELFF.

The rearrangement uses TRBV12-3 or TRBV12-4 and TRBJ2-3; 7 bases map to TRBD1. There are 15 residues in the CDR3. After removal of 6 bases from V and 0 bases from J, the junction contained 6 bases not matched to a gene. CDR3 in amino acids: CASSSGTDSTDTQYF. The CDR3 DNA sequence: TGTGCCAGCAGCTCCGGGACAGATAGCACAGATACGCAGTATTTT.